This TCR beta chain originates from a study of blood T cell repertoires in COVID-19. Across the whole study: PBMCs, B-cell-depleted T cells, or T cells provided the cDNA or gDNA that made up the material.

Patients of the Seattle cohort, enrolled during active infection, were followed longitudinally. Original processing methods: The assay estimated nucleated cells by amplifying reference gene primers. TCRdb's table, derived via immunoSEQ multiplex PCR, lists solely in-frame clones and lacks some. V and J calls plus clone size are reproduced from that table; the DNA served to infer D and trimming. The sample includes approximately 300,000 clones, 80% to 95% of them seen just once. Material: peripheral blood. The clonotype comes from a woman between 25 and 40 years old with COVID-19, enrolled during active disease.

As DNA, the CDR3 is TGTGCCAGCAGTGAAGGCCTTGCGGAGCCCCAGCATTTT. This codes for CASSEGLAEPQHF. The V gene is TRBV2, the J gene TRBJ1-5; D unclear. V lost 1 base and J lost 8, with 9 bases in between. This CDR3 is built from 13 residues. CDR1 and CDR2 from the germline V gene are SNHLY and FYNNEI.